This entry lists 13 T cell receptor beta chains sequenced from one sample in a study of CXCR4 blockade with PD-1 therapy in pancreatic cancer. Generated by immunoSEQ multiplex PCR, the TCRdb table keeps only in-frame clones and is missing some. The table has over 15,000 clones, 55% to 85% seen once. The sequencing input was tumor tissue. These receptors were collected from a human donor with pancreatic ductal adenocarcinoma.

The rearrangement joins TRBV18 to TRBJ2-7, with D hard to call. This CDR3 comprises 15 residues. V was shortened by 4 bases and J by 2 bases, with 15 bases between the two germline ends. CDR1 is KGHSH, CDR2 LQKENI, per germline. In DNA form, the CDR3 reads TGTGCCAGCTCACAAGACCCCCTAGGGACCTACGAGCAGTACTTC. Its translation is CASSQDPLGTYEQYF.

Remarks on this clone: Germline and junction disagree at one end, which may indicate a read error. The chain recombines TRBV28 with TRBJ2-5; 13 bases are shared with TRBD2. The CDR3 is made up of 13 amino acids. CDR1 and CDR2 from the germline V gene are MDHEN and SYDVKM. The CDR3 DNA sequence: TGTGCCAGCAGTTTATCCTCCGGGACTAGCGGGAACTTC. As protein: CASSLSSGTSGNF.

This sequence joins TRBV9 and TRBJ2-7; TRBD1 matches 7 bases. Trimming at V came to 8 bases and at J to 0 bases, leaving 2 bases not matched to a gene. This CDR3 has 12 amino acids. The germline V gene has CDR1 SGDLS and CDR2 YYNGEE. DNA of the CDR3: TGTGCCAGTGGGACAGTCTCCTACGAGCAGTACTTC. It encodes CASGTVSYEQYF.

The chain is built from TRBV30 and TRBJ2-3; D possibly corresponds to TRBD1 (5 bases). The CDR3 has 14 residues. Trimming took off 2 bases at V and 2 bases at J, with 11 bases between the two ends. Germline V gene sequence: CDR1 GTSNPN, CDR2 SVGIG (reference sequence). The CDR3 sequence: CAWSSGQVTDTQYF. For the CDR3, the DNA is TGTGCCTGGAGTTCTGGACAAGTCACAGATACGCAGTATTTT.

This clone is termed medium-sized. V gene TRBV9 combines with J gene TRBJ2-5; D call uncertain. Germline CDR1 reads SGDLS; CDR2 reads YYNGEE. The CDR3 runs 14 residues. V lost 5 bases to trimming and J lost 5 bases, with 16 bases between them. As DNA, the CDR3 is TGTGCCAGCAGAACTACGACACTCGGGGAGACCCAGTACTTC. It codes for CASRTTTLGETQYF.

The chain is built from TRBV29-1 and TRBJ2-7; no clear D gene. The CDR3 has 16 amino acids. The germline V and J ends were trimmed by 0 bases and 4 bases, with 19 bases remaining between them. Per germline, CDR1 SQVTM and CDR2 ANQGSEA. The CDR3 sequence: CSVEDRVGHHGYEQYF. The CDR3 DNA reads as TGCAGCGTTGAAGATCGGGTTGGGCACCACGGGTACGAGCAGTACTTC.

This clone was detected only once. This rearrangement joins TRBV12-5 to TRBJ2-1, with D perhaps TRBD2 (5 bases). CDR3 length: 14 amino acids. CDR1 and CDR2 from the germline V gene are LGHNT and FRNRAP. V was cut by 5 bases and J by 2 bases, with 10 bases left in between. The CDR3 reads CASGQLGPYNEQFF. The CDR3 bases are TGTGCTAGTGGTCAACTAGGGCCCTACAATGAGCAGTTCTTC.

The chain employs TRBV28 and TRBJ2-1; TRBD2 agrees at 14 bases. This CDR3 region has 16 residues. CDR1 is MDHEN and CDR2 is SYDVKM in the germline V gene. With 5 bases clipped from V and 9 bases from J, the junction kept 9 bases outside the gene matches. The CDR3 loop is CASSAEGLAGVSEQFF. The CDR3 DNA reads as TGTGCCAGCAGTGCCGAGGGACTAGCGGGAGTTAGTGAGCAGTTCTTC.

This chain joins TRBV29-1 and TRBJ1-1; the D gene is possibly TRBD1 (6 bases). V lost 6 bases to trimming and J lost 1 base, with 12 bases between them. In germline, CDR1 is SQVTM, CDR2 ANQGSEA. This CDR3 is 13 amino acids long. The CDR3 bases are TGCAGCGTCACAGGGTGGGGGAACACTGAAGCTTTCTTT. As protein: CSVTGWGNTEAFF.

CDR3 coding DNA: TGTGCCAGCAGTAAGGGGCGGAACACTGAAGCTTTCTTT. This sequence encodes CASSKGRNTEAFF. The chain carries TRBV9 and TRBJ1-1; the D gene is possibly TRBD1 (5 bases). In germline, CDR1 is SGDLS, CDR2 YYNGEE. This CDR3 is 13 amino acids long. Trimming took 5 bases from V and 1 from J, leaving 9 bases between them.

The chain carries TRBV18 and TRBJ1-3; D not certain. V was pared by 1 base and J by 6 bases, with 7 bases between. Germline V CDR1 and CDR2: KGHSH, LQKENI. The CDR3 is 13 amino acids. CDR3 bases: TGTGCCAGCTCACCACAGCGCGAAAACACCATATATTTT. It is translated as CASSPQRENTIYF. The complete variable domain, with remaining parts taken from reference TRBV18 and TRBJ1-3, reads NAGVMQNPRHLVRRRGQEARLRCSPMKGHSHVYWYRQLPEEGLKFMVYLQKENIIDESGMPKERFSAEFPKEGPSILRIQQVVRGDSAAYFCASSPQRENTIYFGEGSWLTVV.

This clone was seen more than once but under ten times. The chain joins TRBV15 to TRBJ2-6, with D maybe TRBD1 (5 bases). CDR3 length: 15 residues. Germline CDR1 and CDR2: LNHNV and YYDKDF (reference sequence). V lost 2 bases and J 0 bases, leaving 5 bases between the germline ends. The CDR3 DNA is TGTGCCACCAGCAGAACAGGCTCTGGGGCCAACGTCCTGACTTTC. This encodes CATSRTGSGANVLTF.

A single count supports this clone. The gene calls are TRBV7-5 and TRBJ2-3; the D call of TRBD2 is as the table states it, not checked on the DNA. TRBV7-5 is reported as a pseudogene. CDR3 length equals 15 residues. The chain's CDR3 is CASSRTSRDTDTQYF. The CDR3 DNA is TGTGCCAGCAGCCGGACTAGCAGGGACACAGATACGCAGTATTTT.